Following are 2 T cell receptor beta chains from one sample sequenced in a study of T cell changes during pregnancy in multiple sclerosis. Generated by immunoSEQ multiplex PCR, the TCRdb table keeps only in-frame clones and is missing some. The table includes around 40,000 clones, around 90% detected once. Source: CD4+ T cells from peripheral blood mononuclear cells, taken before pregnancy. The receptors here all came from a female donor with multiple sclerosis, enrolled in a pregnancy study.

This clone showed up just once. The chain joins TRBV28 to TRBJ2-1, with 10 bases lining up with TRBD2. Germline assignment: CDR1 MDHEN and CDR2 SYDVKM. The CDR3 length is 14 residues. After removal of 8 bases from V and 3 bases from J, the junction contained 4 bases not matched to a gene. The CDR3 DNA is TGTGCCAGCTTGGGGACTAGCGACTACAATGAGCAGTTCTTC. Its protein product is CASLGTSDYNEQFF.

In regard to this clone: Because it lacks the conserved phenylalanine or tryptophan at the end, this CDR3 is likely a read error. Because the CDR3's place on the DNA is in doubt, the DNA is left out and the CDR3 is given as listed by TCRdb. V usage is TRBV27 and J usage is TRBJ2-7; TRBD1, the D gene given by the table, was not confirmed from the DNA. Looked up from germline, CDR1 is MNHEY and CDR2 is SMNVEV (reference sequence). Inclusive of both ends, the CDR3 amounts to 13 amino acids. This CDR3 is CASLSPEGQEPLS.